These 9 T cell receptor beta chains share one sample of origin, sequenced in a study of T-cell memory formation after mild COVID-19. One entry per CDR3 protein, called by TCRdb with MiXCR from the 5' RACE reads. The table records approximately 570,000 distinct CDR3 sequences, about a sixth of them present only once. Sequencing was performed on PBMCs or a T cell subset sorted from them (not recorded which). The receptors were sampled from an adult woman who had mild COVID-19 (a few samples of this study predate the infection). Cell type and time point are not known.

The gene calls are TRBV24-1 and TRBJ1-1; maybe TRBD1 (6 bases). Germline CDR1 and CDR2: KGHDR and SFDVKD. V lost 5 bases and J lost 4, with 10 bases in between. CDR3 size: 13 residues. CDR3 protein: CATSAGVSTEAFF. Written as DNA, the CDR3 is TGTGCCACCAGTGCAGGGGTGTCCACTGAAGCTTTCTTT.

This chain links TRBV30 with TRBJ1-1; 7 bases map to TRBD1. The CDR3 consists of 13 residues. J gave up 5 bases and V 4 bases, and 7 bases lay outside the gene matches. Germline assignment: CDR1 GTSNPN and CDR2 SVGIG (reference sequence). The CDR3 region is CAWNRDSPTEAFF. The CDR3 DNA reads as TGTGCCTGGAATAGGGACAGTCCAACTGAAGCTTTCTTT.

The table lists this clonotype with a few counts. The rearrangement joins TRBV4-1 to TRBJ2-5, with a weak D call TRBD2 (5 bases). This CDR3 region has 14 residues. Trimming took off 5 bases at V and 4 bases at J, with 14 bases between the two ends. Germline V gene data show CDR1 as MGHRA and CDR2 as YSYEKL. In DNA form, the CDR3 reads TGCGCCAGCAGCAACCCGGGGTCAGGAGAGACCCAGTACTTC. Residues: CASSNPGSGETQYF.

The rearrangement uses TRBV5-1 and TRBJ1-2; 8 bases are a match to TRBD1. From germline, CDR1 is SGHRS and CDR2 YFSETQ. V was clipped by 4 bases and J by 0 bases; unmatched bases: 8. The CDR3 is 16 amino acids. The DNA of the CDR3 is TGCGCCAGCAGCCTGGGACAGGCCATAGCTAACTATGGCTACACCTTC. This codes for CASSLGQAIANYGYTF.

V gene TRBV11-2 combines with J gene TRBJ2-1; a weak D match, TRBD2 (6 bases). CDR1 and CDR2 (germline): SGHAT, FQNNGV. Trimming left V 2 bases short and J 6 bases short, with 11 bases between. The CDR3 length is 14 residues. The CDR3 DNA is TGTGCCAGCAGCTTAATACTAGCTCTCAATGAGCAGTTCTTC. Its protein is CASSLILALNEQFF.

The chain employs TRBV30 and TRBJ2-7, with 8 bases matching TRBD2. The CDR3 length is 16 residues. Germline values: CDR1 GTSNPN, CDR2 SVGIG (reference sequence). Trimming cost V 0 bases and J 1 base; bases outside gene matches: 8. The CDR3 DNA reads as TGTGCCTGGAGTGTAAGTAGCGGGAAACAATCCTACGAGCAGTACTTC. This codes for CAWSVSSGKQSYEQYF.

The chain employs TRBV7-9 and TRBJ2-7; D possibly uses TRBD1 or TRBD2 (6 bases each). The CDR3 has 16 amino acids. CDR1 is SEHNR, CDR2 FQNEAQ, per germline (reference sequence). V was pared by 1 base and J by 5 bases, with 18 bases between. CDR3 DNA: TGTGCCAGCAGCTTAGGAGCGGGCCAGGGGATTCACGAGCAGTACTTC. Its translation is CASSLGAGQGIHEQYF. Drawing the rest from reference TRBV7-9 and TRBJ2-7, the complete variable domain is DTGVSQNPRHKITKRGQNVTFRCDPISEHNRLYWYRQTLGQGPEFLTYFQNEAQLEKSRLLSDRFSAERPKGSFSTLEIQRTEQGDSAMYLCASSLGAGQGIHEQYFGPGTRLTVT.

This clonotype was detected only a few times. The CDR3 protein is CASSIGGTEQFF. The DNA of the CDR3 is TGTGCCAGTAGTATAGGAGGGACAGAGCAGTTCTTC. The rearrangement joins TRBV19 to TRBJ2-1; TRBD1 might be the D (6 bases). CDR1 and CDR2 (germline): LNHDA, SQIVND (reference sequence). Trimming pared 1 base from V and 10 bases from J, leaving 8 bases between. The CDR3 runs 12 residues. The full variable domain, rest sourced from reference TRBV19 and TRBJ2-1, is DGGITQSPKYLFRKEGQNVTLSCEQNLNHDAMYWYRQDPGQGLRLIYYSQIVNDFQKGDIAEGYSVSREKKESFPLTVTSAQKNPTAFYLCASSIGGTEQFFGPGTRLTVL.

This clonotype showed up many times. The chain joins TRBV7-9 to TRBJ1-1; TRBD1 aligns across 8 bases. Germline CDR1 is SEHNR and CDR2 is FQNEAQ (reference sequence). V lost 6 bases to trimming and J lost 1 base; unmatched junction nucleotides: 1. This CDR3 contains 13 residues. CDR3 DNA: TGTGCCAGCAGTCAGGGGGCGAACACTGAAGCTTTCTTT. This sequence encodes CASSQGANTEAFF.